Below are 7 T cell receptor beta chains sequenced from a single sample in a study of blood T cell repertoires in COVID-19. Measured with immunoSEQ multiplex PCR; TCRdb has only the in-frame clones, and not every one. The repertoire holds fewer than 250,000 clones, with roughly 82% as singletons. Sequenced material: PBMCs or T cells enriched from blood (not recorded which). These receptor sequences come from a woman aged 45-65 years who had recovered from COVID-19.

V gene TRBV28 combines with J gene TRBJ1-2; D call uncertain. V lost 4 bases, J lost 0 bases, and 12 bases lay in between. The germline CDR1 and CDR2 sequences are MDHEN and SYDVKM. CDR3 length equals 15 residues. The CDR3 bases are TGTGCCAGCAGTTCAGAGGGCACCGCTAACTATGGCTACACCTTC. As protein: CASSSEGTANYGYTF.

V and J are TRBV6-2 or TRBV6-3 and TRBJ1-6; D remains ambiguous. Germline V gives CDR1 MNHEY, CDR2 SVGEGT. This CDR3 has 14 amino acids. The germline V and J ends were trimmed by 2 bases and 10 bases, with 12 bases remaining between them. CDR3 nucleotide sequence: TGTGCCAGCAGTTACGGCAATTTGAGGTCACCCCTCCACTTT. Amino acids: CASSYGNLRSPLHF.

The chain combines TRBV11-3 with TRBJ2-5, with D possibly TRBD1 on 6 matching bases. V was cut by 6 bases and J by 2 bases, with 10 bases left in between. Germline CDR1 SGHNT, CDR2 YENEEA. CDR3 length: 13 residues. CDR3 bases: TGTGCCAGCAGTACAGGACAGCAAGAGACCCAGTACTTC. It specifies CASSTGQQETQYF. Together with reference TRBV11-3 and TRBJ2-5, the CDR3 gives the full variable domain: EAGVVQSPRYKIIEKKQPVAFWCNPISGHNTLYWYLQNLGQGPELLIRYENEEAVDDSQLPKDRFSAERLKGVDSTLKIQPAELGDSAVYLCASSTGQQETQYFGPGTRLLVL.

In DNA form, the CDR3 reads TGTGCCAGCAGCTTACCATCCTTCCCCGGGACAGGGAATTCACCCCTCCACTTT. It yields the protein CASSLPSFPGTGNSPLHF. The rearrangement uses TRBV7-8 and TRBJ1-6; 9 nucleotides agree with TRBD1. Germline CDR1 and CDR2: SGHVS and FQNEAQ. The ends lost 2 bases at V and 7 bases at J; junction bases unmatched: 12. The CDR3 sequence is 18 residues long.

The rearrangement links TRBV7-2 to TRBJ2-7, with a tentative D call TRBD1 (6 bases). This CDR3 has 14 amino acids. V dropped 4 bases and J dropped 3 bases, with 13 bases sitting between them. Germline assignment: CDR1 SGHTA and CDR2 FQGNSA. DNA for the CDR3: TGTGCCAGCAGCTCACGGACAGCTAGCTACGAGCAGTACTTC. Protein product: CASSSRTASYEQYF.

This chain connects TRBV7-2 to TRBJ2-3; 9 positions agree with TRBD1. CDR3 length: 16 amino acids. Germline CDR1 SGHTA, CDR2 FQGNSA. Losses at the gene ends were 2 bases for V and 4 bases for J; bases not matched to a gene: 7. The CDR3 is CASSLYTGGWSDTQYF. Written as DNA, the CDR3 is TGTGCCAGCAGCTTATATACAGGGGGCTGGTCAGATACGCAGTATTTT.

This chain joins TRBV2 and TRBJ2-7, with 9 nucleotides matching TRBD1. The germline gives CDR1 SNHLY, CDR2 FYNNEI. The CDR3 has 17 amino acids. V lost 5 bases, J lost 1 base, and 12 bases stayed unmatched. The CDR3 bases are TGTGCCAGCAGTCCCACACAGGGGGCCCCAATTTCCTACGAGCAGTACTTC. This sequence encodes CASSPTQGAPISYEQYF. The entire variable domain, with the rest obtained from reference TRBV2 and TRBJ2-7, is as follows: EPEVTQTPSHQVTQMGQEVILRCVPISNHLYFYWYRQILGQKVEFLVSFYNNEISEKSEIFDDQFSVERPDGSNFTLKIRSTKLEDSAMYFCASSPTQGAPISYEQYFGPGTRLTVT.